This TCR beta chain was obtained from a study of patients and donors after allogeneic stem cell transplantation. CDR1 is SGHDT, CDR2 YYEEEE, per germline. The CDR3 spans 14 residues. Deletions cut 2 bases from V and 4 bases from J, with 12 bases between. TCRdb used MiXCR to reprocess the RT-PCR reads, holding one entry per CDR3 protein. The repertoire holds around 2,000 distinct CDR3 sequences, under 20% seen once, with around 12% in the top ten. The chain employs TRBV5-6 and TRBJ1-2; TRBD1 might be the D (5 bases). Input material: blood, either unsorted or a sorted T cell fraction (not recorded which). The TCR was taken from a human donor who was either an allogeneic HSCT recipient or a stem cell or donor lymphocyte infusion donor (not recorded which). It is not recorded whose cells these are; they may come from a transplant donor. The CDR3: CASSFVQAGYGYTF. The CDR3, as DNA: TGTGCCAGCAGCTTTGTACAGGCAGGCTATGGCTACACCTTC.